This T cell receptor beta chain emerged from a study of blood T cell repertoires in COVID-19 (dated by TCRdb to the early 2020s). Concerning the study at large: The collaborator samples originated in the United States, Italy and Spain and spanned the acute and convalescent phases of COVID-19. The prospective study material was composed of cDNA or gDNA derived from T cells, B-cell-depleted T cells, or PBMCs. Deeply sampled blood TCRbeta repertoires from subjects exposed to, actively infected with, or recovered from COVID-19 were included in the dataset. The repertoires were made available in a free public database intended to serve as a resource for research on the immune response to SARS-CoV-2. The samples were drawn from two sources: the first 160 participants of the ongoing ImmuneRACE study, and 950 to 1,500 subjects contributed by 6 global collaborators. Nearly every sample came with metadata listing a de-identified subject ID, COVID-19 status, age in years and sex. Where HLA class I and class II types were available, the types were taken from metadata supplied by the sample provider, not from assay-based typing.

Enrolling through a virtual design, the prospective study's participants ranged in age from roughly 18 to 90 years and lived across some 22 United States geographic areas. In the prospective study, cohorts were assigned on the basis of participant-reported clinical history obtained from a screening survey and a study questionnaire. In the prospective study, whole blood, serum and a nasopharyngeal or oropharyngeal swab were collected from each participant by mobile phlebotomists. Participants in the prospective study had the option to provide additional blood draws and questionnaires over an approximately 2-month period. Before DNA extraction, blood samples from the prospective study were shipped at room temperature or frozen. Study-wide conclusions, independent of this receptor: How much clinical and demographic metadata was included differed by source and by participant, and the metadata was provided uncurated.

TCRbeta CDR3 regions were amplified from genomic DNA using the immunoSEQ Assay, a bias-controlled multiplex PCR. As for the original processing: The number of nucleated cells in each sample was estimated from the amplification of reference gene primers within the assay. To quantify the absolute abundance of each unique TCRbeta CDR3 rearrangement, sequence reads were collapsed and filtered. For each sample, productive Simpson clonality was calculated as the square root of Simpson's diversity index over productive rearrangements. TCRdb's version of the immuneACCESS table is confined to in-frame rearrangements and falls short of the full clone set. An unresolved V gene accounts for under half of the shortfall where checked; the remainder is of unknown origin. The V and J calls and clone size were taken over from that table, and D and trimming were inferred from the DNA. This sample has about 240,000 clones in its table, and approximately 90% of those were observed once. The biggest ten clones account for 2.6% of the sample.

Trimming takes 3 bases from V and 4 bases from J, and the germline ends sit 12 bases apart. CDR1 and CDR2 are read off the germline V gene (reference sequence) as DFQATT and SNEGSKA. From the cysteine up to the phenylalanine, the CDR3 has a length of 13 residues. CDR3 DNA is the only sequence kept; it has 39 bases, read in frame from the first base. About this clone: Which antigen it targets is not known. The record has no base qualities; no much larger clone is one base away.

The sequence was collected from a woman under 40 with acute COVID-19. The sample consisted of PBMCs or T cells enriched from blood (not recorded which). The chain employs TRBV20-1 and TRBJ1-2; the D gene is possibly TRBD1, with 5 bases matching. Here is the DNA: TGCAGTGCTAGTGTAGGGGAGGGCTATGGCTACACCTTC. Translated, it reads CSASVGEGYGYTF.